This is a list of T cell receptor beta chains from one sample in a study of Ad26.COV2.S vaccination and SARS-CoV-2 variants. The repertoire was sequenced with immunoSEQ multiplex PCR; TCRdb's copy has only in-frame clones and lacks some. The sample yields about 410,000 clones, around 93% seen once. The input for sequencing was peripheral blood, taken in a trial of Ad26.COV2.S vaccine versus placebo. These receptor sequences come from a person aged 18-65 years who received the Ad26.COV2.S COVID-19 vaccine or a placebo. Both conserved end residues are part of each CDR3. D genes are given only for firm matches. The listing skips clone size in some rows; elsewhere it reads once, few, many or a size class.

abundance,j_gene,v_gene,len,d_gene,CDR3nt,CDR3aa
NA,TRBJ2-1,TRBV10-1,19,TRBD2,TGCGCCAGCAGTCGCCGCGGGAAAAAGACTAGCGGGGGAGTCGATGAGCAGTTCTTC,CASSRRGKKTSGGVDEQFF
once,TRBJ2-3,TRBV12-3/TRBV12-4,13,NA,TGTGCCAGCAGTATCTACACAGCGGATACGCAGTATTTT,CASSIYTADTQYF
once,TRBJ2-3,TRBV6-5,15,TRBD2,TGTGCCAGCAGTTACTACGGACTAGCGGAACATACGCAGTATTTT,CASSYYGLAEHTQYF
NA,TRBJ1-2,TRBV20-1,10,NA,TGCAGTGCTAGTGGGGATGGCTACACCTTC,CSASGDGYTF
few,TRBJ2-7,TRBV7-2,16,TRBD2,TGTGCCAGCAGCTCCCGACTAGCGGGGGCTCTTAGCGAGCAGTACTTC,CASSSRLAGALSEQYF
NA,TRBJ1-5,TRBV7-8,14,TRBD1,TGTGCCAGCAGCACACAGGGGGCAGGGCAGCCCCAGCATTTT,CASSTQGAGQPQHF
NA,TRBJ1-2,TRBV19,15,TRBD1,TGTGCCAGTAGTATTGGGACAGCCCTTTGGAGGGGCTACACCTTC,CASSIGTALWRGYTF
few,TRBJ1-6,TRBV7-6,15,TRBD1,TGTGCCAGCAGCCTAGGGACAGTGGAAAATTCACCCCTCCACTTT,CASSLGTVENSPLHF
NA,TRBJ2-1,TRBV19,14,NA,TGTGCCAGTAGTATAGGCTCAGGGAACAATGAGCAGTTCTTC,CASSIGSGNNEQFF
many,TRBJ2-7,TRBV4-3,17,TRBD1,TGCGCCAGCAGCCAAGCTTATTTAGGACAGGGATACTACGAGCAGTACTTC,CASSQAYLGQGYYEQYF
NA,TRBJ1-1,TRBV7-2,14,NA,TGTGCCAGCAGCCCGGCCCCGGGGGGATCTGAAGCTTTCTTT,CASSPAPGGSEAFF
NA,TRBJ1-1,TRBV28,12,NA,TGTGCCAGCAGTACAGTGAACACTGAAGCTTTCTTT,CASSTVNTEAFF
NA,TRBJ1-4,TRBV28,14,TRBD1,TGTGCCAGCAGCCTCGACAGGGCCTACGAAAAACTGTTTTTT,CASSLDRAYEKLFF
NA,TRBJ2-3,TRBV10-3,14,NA,TGTGCCTCGAACCGGGACGGAAGCACAGATACGCAGTATTTT,CASNRDGSTDTQYF
NA,TRBJ1-3,TRBV11-2,20,TRBD1,TGTGCCAGCAGCTTAGATCGACGATGGGGGACAGCCTACTCTGGAAACACCATATATTTT,CASSLDRRWGTAYSGNTIYF
NA,TRBJ1-1,TRBV27,11,TRBD1,TGTGCCAGCAGCTCGACAGGGGGAGCTTTCTTT,CASSSTGGAFF
NA,TRBJ2-7,TRBV7-9,12,NA,TGTGCCAGCAGAGGAGGGGGCTACGAGCAGTACTTC,CASRGGGYEQYF
NA,TRBJ2-7,TRBV11-2,12,NA,TGTGCCAGCAGCTTAGGGGGGCTGGTGCAGTACTTC,CASSLGGLVQYF
NA,TRBJ1-4,TRBV5-1,12,NA,TGCGCCAGCAGCTTGGCCGGTGAAAAACTGTTTTTT,CASSLAGEKLFF
once,TRBJ2-1,TRBV7-9,15,TRBD1,TGTGCCAGCAGCTTAGTACGGGACAGGTCTTCTGAGCAGTTCTTC,CASSLVRDRSSEQFF